The table lists the clone carrying this T cell receptor (beta chain) with a few counts. Its antigen is as yet unknown. These data come from a study of CD8 T cell repertoires and HIV-1 epitope variants. Whole-study context: Each of Twenty-five Gag and Nef epitope peptides stimulated a separate culture. Separate from the cultures, 1M uncultured T cells served as baseline. Study results and caveats: The assay identified only TCR beta chains of antigen-proliferating T cells.

CDR3 length: 15 amino acids. Germline V CDR1 and CDR2: LNHDA, SQIVND (reference sequence). V was shortened by 5 bases and J by 0 bases, with 11 bases between the two germline ends. The method was immunoSEQ multiplex PCR; TCRdb's version includes in-frame clones alone and lacks a portion of them. This sample yields some 5,900 clones, of which around two thirds are seen a single time; roughly 42% belongs to the top ten. This chain connects TRBV19 to TRBJ2-1; D is unclear. Input material: cultured CD8+ T cells derived from PBMCs. The sequence came from a male donor with HIV. This chain's CDR3 is CASSEDQSSYNEQFF. DNA of the CDR3: TGTGCCAGTAGTGAGGACCAGAGCTCCTACAATGAGCAGTTCTTC.